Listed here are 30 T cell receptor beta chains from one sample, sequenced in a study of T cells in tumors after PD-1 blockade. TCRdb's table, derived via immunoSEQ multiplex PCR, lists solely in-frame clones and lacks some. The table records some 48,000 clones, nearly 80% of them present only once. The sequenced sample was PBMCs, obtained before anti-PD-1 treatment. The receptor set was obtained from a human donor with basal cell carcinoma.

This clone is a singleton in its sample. The CDR3 loop reads CASSFAQGRLFF. In DNA form, the CDR3 reads TGTGCCAGCAGCTTCGCACAGGGTAGGCTGTTTTTT. This chain uses TRBV5-6 with TRBJ1-4; possibly TRBD1 for D (6 bases). The CDR3 runs to 12 residues. The germline V gene encodes CDR1 SGHDT and CDR2 YYEEEE. With 2 bases removed from V and 14 bases from J, the gap between germline ends came to 13 bases. The whole variable domain, filled in from reference TRBV5-6 and TRBJ1-4, reads DAGVTQSPTHLIKTRGQQVTLRCSPKSGHDTVSWYQQALGQGPQFIFQYYEEEERQRGNFPDRFSGHQFPNYSSELNVNALLLGDSALYLCASSFAQGRLFFGSGTQLSVL.

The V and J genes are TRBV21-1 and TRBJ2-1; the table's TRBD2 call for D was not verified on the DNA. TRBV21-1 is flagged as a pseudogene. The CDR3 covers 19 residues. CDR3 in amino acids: CASSKPPSGGQSSYNEQFF. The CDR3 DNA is TGTGCCAGCAGCAAACCGCCTAGCGGGGGGCAGAGCTCCTACAATGAGCAGTTCTTC.

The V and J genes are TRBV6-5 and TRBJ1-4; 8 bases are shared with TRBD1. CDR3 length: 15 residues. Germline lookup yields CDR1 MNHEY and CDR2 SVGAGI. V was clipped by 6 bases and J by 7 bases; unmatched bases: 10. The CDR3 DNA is TGTGCCAGCAGGCCTGGACAGGGATTTCGTGAAAAACTGTTTTTT. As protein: CASRPGQGFREKLFF.

The CDR3 DNA reads TGTGCCAGCAGTCCCACGGGGCGCACAGATACGCAGTATTTT. Its protein is CASSPTGRTDTQYF. The J gene is TRBJ2-3, the V gene TRBV2; D tentatively fits TRBD1 or TRBD2 (5 bases each). The germline CDR1 and CDR2 sequences are SNHLY and FYNNEI. This CDR3 has 14 amino acids. V was shortened by 5 bases and J by 1 base, with 10 bases between the two germline ends.

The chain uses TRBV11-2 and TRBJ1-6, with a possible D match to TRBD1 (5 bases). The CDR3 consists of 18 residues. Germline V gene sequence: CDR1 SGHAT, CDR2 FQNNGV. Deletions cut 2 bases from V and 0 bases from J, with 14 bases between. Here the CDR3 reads CASSLLGTHSSYNSPLHF. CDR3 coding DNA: TGTGCCAGCAGCTTATTAGGGACGCATAGCTCCTATAATTCACCCCTCCACTTT.

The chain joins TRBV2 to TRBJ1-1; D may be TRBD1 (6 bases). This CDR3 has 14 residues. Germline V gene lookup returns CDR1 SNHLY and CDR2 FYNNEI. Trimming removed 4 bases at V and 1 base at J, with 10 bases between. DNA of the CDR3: TGTGCCAGCAGTGTCGGACAGTCGAACACTGAAGCTTTCTTT. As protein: CASSVGQSNTEAFF.

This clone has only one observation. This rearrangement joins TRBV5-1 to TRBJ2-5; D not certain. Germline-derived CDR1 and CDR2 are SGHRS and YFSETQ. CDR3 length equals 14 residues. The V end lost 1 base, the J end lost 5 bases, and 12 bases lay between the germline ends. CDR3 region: CASSLFGVYETQYF. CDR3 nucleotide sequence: TGCGCCAGCAGCTTGTTTGGTGTTTACGAGACCCAGTACTTC.

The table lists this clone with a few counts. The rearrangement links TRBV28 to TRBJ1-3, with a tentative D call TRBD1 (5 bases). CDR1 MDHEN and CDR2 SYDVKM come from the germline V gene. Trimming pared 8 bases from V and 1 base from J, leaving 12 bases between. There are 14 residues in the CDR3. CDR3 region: CASQLGGSGNTIYF. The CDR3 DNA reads TGTGCCAGCCAACTGGGGGGGTCTGGAAACACCATATATTTT.

The DNA for the CDR3 is TGCGCCAGCAGCTTTGGGTCGCAAGAGACCCAGTACTTC. This translates into CASSFGSQETQYF. The chain uses TRBV5-1 and TRBJ2-5, with D hard to call. Germline V CDR1 and CDR2: SGHRS, YFSETQ. There are 13 residues in the CDR3. The germline V and J ends were trimmed by 2 bases and 2 bases, with 7 bases remaining between them. Full variable domain (remainder filled in from reference TRBV5-1 and TRBJ2-5): KAGVTQTPRYLIKTRGQQVTLSCSPISGHRSVSWYQQTPGQGLQFLFEYFSETQRNKGNFPGRFSGRQFSNSRSEMNVSTLELGDSALYLCASSFGSQETQYFGPGTRLLVL.

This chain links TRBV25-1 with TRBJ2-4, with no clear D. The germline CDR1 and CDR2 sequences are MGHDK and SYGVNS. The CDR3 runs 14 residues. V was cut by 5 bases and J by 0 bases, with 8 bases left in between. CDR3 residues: CASSSQLAKNIQYF. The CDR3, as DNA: TGTGCCAGCAGTAGTCAACTAGCCAAAAACATTCAGTACTTC. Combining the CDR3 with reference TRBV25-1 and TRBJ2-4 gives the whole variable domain EADIYQTPRYLVIGTGKKITLECSQTMGHDKMYWYQQDPGMELHLIHYSYGVNSTEKGDLSSESTVSRIRTEHFPLTLESARPSHTSQYLCASSSQLAKNIQYFGAGTRLSVL.

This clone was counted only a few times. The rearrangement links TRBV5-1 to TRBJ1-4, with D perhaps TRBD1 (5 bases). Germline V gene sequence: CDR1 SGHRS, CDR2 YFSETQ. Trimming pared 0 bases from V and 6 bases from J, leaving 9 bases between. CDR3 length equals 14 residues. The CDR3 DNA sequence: TGCGCCAGCAGCTTGGGATGGGGGGATGAAAAACTGTTTTTT. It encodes CASSLGWGDEKLFF.

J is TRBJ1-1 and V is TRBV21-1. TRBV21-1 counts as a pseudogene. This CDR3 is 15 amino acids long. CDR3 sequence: CASSKVFHPPTEAFF. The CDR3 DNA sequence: TGTGCCAGCAGCAAAGTTTTTCACCCACCCACTGAAGCTTTCTTT.

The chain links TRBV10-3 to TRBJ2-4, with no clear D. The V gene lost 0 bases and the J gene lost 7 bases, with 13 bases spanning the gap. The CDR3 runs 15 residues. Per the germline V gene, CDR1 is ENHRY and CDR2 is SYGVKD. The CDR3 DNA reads TGTGCCATCAGTGAGTCTAACCGGGTTCGGAACATTCAGTACTTC. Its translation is CAISESNRVRNIQYF.

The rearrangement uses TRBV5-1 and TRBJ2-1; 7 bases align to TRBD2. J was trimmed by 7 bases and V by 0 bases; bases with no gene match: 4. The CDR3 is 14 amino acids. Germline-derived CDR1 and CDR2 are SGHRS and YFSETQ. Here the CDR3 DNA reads TGCGCCAGCAGCTTGGCTAGCGGTGAAAATGAGCAGTTCTTC. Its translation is CASSLASGENEQFF.

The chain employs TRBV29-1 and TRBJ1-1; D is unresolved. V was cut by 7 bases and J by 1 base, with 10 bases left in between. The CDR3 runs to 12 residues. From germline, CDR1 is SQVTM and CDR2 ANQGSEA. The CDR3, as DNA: TGCAGCGGAGATGACTCGAACACTGAAGCTTTCTTT. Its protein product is CSGDDSNTEAFF.

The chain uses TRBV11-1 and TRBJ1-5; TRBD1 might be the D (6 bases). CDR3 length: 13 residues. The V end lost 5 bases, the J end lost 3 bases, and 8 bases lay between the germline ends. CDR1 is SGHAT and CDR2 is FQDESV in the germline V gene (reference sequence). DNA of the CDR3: TGTGCCAGCAGCCGACAGGCCAATCAGCCCCAGCATTTT. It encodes CASSRQANQPQHF.

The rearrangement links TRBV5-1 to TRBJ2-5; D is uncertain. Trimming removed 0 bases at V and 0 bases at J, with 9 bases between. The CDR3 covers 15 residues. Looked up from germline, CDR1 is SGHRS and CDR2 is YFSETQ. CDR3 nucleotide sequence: TGCGCCAGCAGCTTGGTGGTGAGGTACCAAGAGACCCAGTACTTC. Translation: CASSLVVRYQETQYF.

The CDR3 loop reads CASSRTSVVSVTGELFF. The CDR3 bases are TGTGCCAGCTCGCGGACTAGCGTTGTGTCGGTCACCGGGGAGCTGTTTTTT. The chain recombines TRBV18 with TRBJ2-2, with 9 nucleotides matching TRBD2. The germline V gene encodes CDR1 KGHSH and CDR2 LQKENI. The CDR3 has 17 amino acids. The ends lost 6 bases at V and 4 bases at J; junction bases unmatched: 12.

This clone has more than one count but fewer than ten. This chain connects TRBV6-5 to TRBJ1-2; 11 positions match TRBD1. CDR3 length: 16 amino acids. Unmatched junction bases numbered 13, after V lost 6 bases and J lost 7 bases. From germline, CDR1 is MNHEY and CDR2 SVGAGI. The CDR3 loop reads CASSYLRTGGVFGYTF. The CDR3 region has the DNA TGTGCCAGCAGCTACCTTCGGACAGGGGGCGTCTTTGGCTACACCTTC.

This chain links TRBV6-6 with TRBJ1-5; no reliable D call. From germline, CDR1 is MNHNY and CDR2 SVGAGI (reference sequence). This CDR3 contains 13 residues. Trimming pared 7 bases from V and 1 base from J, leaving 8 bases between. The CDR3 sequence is CASTRGSNQPQHF. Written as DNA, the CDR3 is TGTGCCAGCACCCGAGGAAGCAATCAGCCCCAGCATTTT.

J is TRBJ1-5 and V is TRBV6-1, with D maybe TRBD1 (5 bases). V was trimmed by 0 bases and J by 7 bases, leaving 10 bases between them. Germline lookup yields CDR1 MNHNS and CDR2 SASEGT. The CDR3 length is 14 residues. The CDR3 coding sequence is TGTGCCAGCAGTGAAGCAGGGGCCCGGCAGCCCCAGCATTTT. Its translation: CASSEAGARQPQHF.

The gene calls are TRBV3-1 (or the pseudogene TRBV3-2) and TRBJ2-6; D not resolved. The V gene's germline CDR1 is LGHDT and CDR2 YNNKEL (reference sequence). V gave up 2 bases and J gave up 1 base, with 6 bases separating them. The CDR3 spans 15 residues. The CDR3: CASSQQLSGANVLTF. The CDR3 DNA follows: TGTGCCAGCAGCCAACAACTTTCTGGGGCCAACGTCCTGACTTTC.

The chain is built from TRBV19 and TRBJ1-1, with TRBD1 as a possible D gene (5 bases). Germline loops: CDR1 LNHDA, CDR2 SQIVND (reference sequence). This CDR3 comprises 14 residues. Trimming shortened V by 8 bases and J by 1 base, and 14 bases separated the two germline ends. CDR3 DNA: TGTGCCAGTTTACCGGGACTGAGGAACACTGAAGCTTTCTTT. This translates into CASLPGLRNTEAFF.

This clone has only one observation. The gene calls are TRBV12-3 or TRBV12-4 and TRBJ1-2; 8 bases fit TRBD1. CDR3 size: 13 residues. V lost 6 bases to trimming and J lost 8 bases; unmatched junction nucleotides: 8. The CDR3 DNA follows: TGTGCCAGCAGCCGAGGACAGGGTGGGGGCTACACCTTC. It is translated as CASSRGQGGGYTF.

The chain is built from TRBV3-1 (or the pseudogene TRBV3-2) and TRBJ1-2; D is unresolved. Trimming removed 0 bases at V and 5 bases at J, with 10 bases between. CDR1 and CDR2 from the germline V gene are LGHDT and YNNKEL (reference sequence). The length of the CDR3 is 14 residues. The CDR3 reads CASSQDPGVYGYTF. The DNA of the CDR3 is TGTGCCAGCAGCCAAGACCCAGGAGTTTATGGCTACACCTTC.

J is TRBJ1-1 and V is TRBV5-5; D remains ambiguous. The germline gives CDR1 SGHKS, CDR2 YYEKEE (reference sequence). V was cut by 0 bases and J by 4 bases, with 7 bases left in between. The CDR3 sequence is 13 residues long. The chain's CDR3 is CASSLAGITEAFF. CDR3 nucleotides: TGTGCCAGCAGCTTGGCCGGGATCACTGAAGCTTTCTTT. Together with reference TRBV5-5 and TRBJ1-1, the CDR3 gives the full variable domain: DAGVTQSPTHLIKTRGQQVTLRCSPISGHKSVSWYQQVLGQGPQFIFQYYEKEERGRGNFPDRFSARQFPNYSSELNVNALLLGDSALYLCASSLAGITEAFFGQGTRLTVV.

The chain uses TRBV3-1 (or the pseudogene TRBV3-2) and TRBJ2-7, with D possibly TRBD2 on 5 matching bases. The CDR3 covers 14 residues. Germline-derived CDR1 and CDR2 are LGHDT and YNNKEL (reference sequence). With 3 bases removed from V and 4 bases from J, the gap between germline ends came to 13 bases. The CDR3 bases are TGTGCCAGCAGCCACGGCGGGCTAGAATACGAGCAGTACTTC. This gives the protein CASSHGGLEYEQYF.

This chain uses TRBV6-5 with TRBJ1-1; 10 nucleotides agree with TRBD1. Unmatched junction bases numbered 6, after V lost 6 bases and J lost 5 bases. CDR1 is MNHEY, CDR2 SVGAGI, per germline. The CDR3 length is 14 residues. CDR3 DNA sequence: TGTGCCAGCAGCGAGACAGGGGGCCGTACTGAAGCTTTCTTT. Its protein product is CASSETGGRTEAFF.

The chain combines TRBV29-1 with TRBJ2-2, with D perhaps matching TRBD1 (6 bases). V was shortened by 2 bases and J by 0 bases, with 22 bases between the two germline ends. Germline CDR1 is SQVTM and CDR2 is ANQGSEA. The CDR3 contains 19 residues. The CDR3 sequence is CSVEKPAMTGIANTGELFF. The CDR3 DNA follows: TGCAGCGTTGAAAAGCCCGCTATGACAGGAATTGCGAACACCGGGGAGCTGTTTTTT.

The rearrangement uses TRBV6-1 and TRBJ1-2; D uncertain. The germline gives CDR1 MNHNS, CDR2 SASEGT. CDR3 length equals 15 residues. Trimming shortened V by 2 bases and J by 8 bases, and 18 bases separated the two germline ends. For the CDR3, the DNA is TGTGCCAGCAGTGAACCCCCGAATAGGGTAGTCGGCTACACCTTC. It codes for CASSEPPNRVVGYTF.